This T cell receptor (beta chain) stems from a study of PD-1 blockade in classical Hodgkin lymphoma. Study details: Patients were given intravenous nivolumab, 3 mg/kg, every 2 weeks.

The study's findings and limits: Individuals who commenced nivolumab within less than 1 year of ASCT were excluded. Baseline diversity resembling that of newly diagnosed patients was seen in complete responders.

This CDR3 has 14 amino acids. The V and J ends lost 2 bases and 0 bases respectively, with 7 bases between them. Germline V gives CDR1 SEHNR, CDR2 FQNEAQ (reference sequence). Relapse was seen in all patients after autologous stem cell transplantation, and brentuximab vedotin exposure was variable. When best responses were assessed, they were complete response, partial response or progressive disease. Clones were sequenced by immunoSEQ multiplex PCR, and TCRdb holds only the in-frame ones, with some missing. The sample yields around 45,000 clones, approximately 72% seen once. A remark on this clone: What it binds is unknown.

This chain connects TRBV7-9 to TRBJ1-1; the D is unclear. The TCR originated in a human donor with classical Hodgkin lymphoma. The sample here was peripheral blood mononuclear cells (PBMCs), taken before the second cycle of nivolumab. The CDR3 DNA reads TGTGCCAGCAGCTTAAAGGGCCTGAACACTGAAGCTTTCTTT. It codes for CASSLKGLNTEAFF.